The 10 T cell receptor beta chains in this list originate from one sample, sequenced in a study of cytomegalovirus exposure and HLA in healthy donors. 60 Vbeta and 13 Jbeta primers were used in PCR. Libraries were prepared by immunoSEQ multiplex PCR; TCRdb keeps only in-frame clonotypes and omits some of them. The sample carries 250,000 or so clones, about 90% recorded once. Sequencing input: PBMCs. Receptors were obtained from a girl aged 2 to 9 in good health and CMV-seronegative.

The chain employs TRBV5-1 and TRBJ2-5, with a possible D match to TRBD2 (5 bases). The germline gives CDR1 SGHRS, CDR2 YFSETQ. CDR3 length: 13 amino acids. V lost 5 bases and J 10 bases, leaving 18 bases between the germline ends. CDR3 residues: CASSPPWRSGQYF. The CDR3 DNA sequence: TGCGCCAGCAGTCCTCCATGGAGAAGCGGCCAGTACTTC.

CDR3: CASSFLAGGHPNTDTQYF. DNA for the CDR3: TGTGCCAGCAGTTTCCTTGCGGGGGGTCACCCTAACACAGATACGCAGTATTTT. The gene calls are TRBV28 and TRBJ2-3, with 8 bases that match TRBD2. CDR3 length equals 18 residues. V was pared by 3 bases and J by 2 bases, with 13 bases of the junction left unmatched. The germline CDR1 and CDR2 sequences are MDHEN and SYDVKM.

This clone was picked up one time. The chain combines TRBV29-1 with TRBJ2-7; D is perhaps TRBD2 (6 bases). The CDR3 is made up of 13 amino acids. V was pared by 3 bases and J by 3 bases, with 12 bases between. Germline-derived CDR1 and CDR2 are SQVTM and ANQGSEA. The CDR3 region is CSVEARGGYEQYF. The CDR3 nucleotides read TGCAGCGTTGAGGCCCGGGGAGGCTACGAGCAGTACTTC.

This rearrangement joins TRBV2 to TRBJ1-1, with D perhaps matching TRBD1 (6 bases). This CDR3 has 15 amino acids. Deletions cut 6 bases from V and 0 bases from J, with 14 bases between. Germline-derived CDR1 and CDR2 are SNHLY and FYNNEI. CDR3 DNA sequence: TGTGCCAGCAGACGGGACATTTCTTTGAACACTGAAGCTTTCTTT. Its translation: CASRRDISLNTEAFF.

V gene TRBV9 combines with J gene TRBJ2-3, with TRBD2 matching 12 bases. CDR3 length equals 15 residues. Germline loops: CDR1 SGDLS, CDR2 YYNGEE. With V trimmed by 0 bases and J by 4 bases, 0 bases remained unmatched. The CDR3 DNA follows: TGTGCCAGCAGCGTAGCTAGCGGGAGGGCAGATACGCAGTATTTT. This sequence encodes CASSVASGRADTQYF. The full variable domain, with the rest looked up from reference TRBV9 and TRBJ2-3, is DSGVTQTPKHLITATGQRVTLRCSPRSGDLSVYWYQQSLDQGLQFLIQYYNGEERAKGNILERFSAQQFPDLHSELNLSSLELGDSALYFCASSVASGRADTQYFGPGTRLTVL.

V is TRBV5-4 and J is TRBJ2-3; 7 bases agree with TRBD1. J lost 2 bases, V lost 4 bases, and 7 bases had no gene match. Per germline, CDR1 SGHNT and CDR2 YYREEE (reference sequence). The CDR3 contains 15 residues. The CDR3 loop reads CASSHLGQITDTQYF. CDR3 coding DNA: TGTGCCAGCAGCCACTTGGGACAGATCACAGATACGCAGTATTTT.

The CDR3 DNA sequence: TGTGCAAGTCGCCGGGGGGGGCCTCAACCGGGATTTAGCTCGTATTTT. It yields the protein CASRRGGPQPGFSSYF. This chain uses TRBV12-2 with TRBJ2-3; the table calls TRBD2, which could not be checked here. TRBV12-2 is given as a pseudogene. CDR3 length: 16 residues.

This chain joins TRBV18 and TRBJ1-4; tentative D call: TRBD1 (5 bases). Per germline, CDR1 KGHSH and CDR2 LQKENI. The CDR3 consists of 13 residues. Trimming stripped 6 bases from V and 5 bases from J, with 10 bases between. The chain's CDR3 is CASSRTGNEKLFF. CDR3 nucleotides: TGTGCCAGCTCGCGCACAGGAAATGAAAAACTGTTTTTT.

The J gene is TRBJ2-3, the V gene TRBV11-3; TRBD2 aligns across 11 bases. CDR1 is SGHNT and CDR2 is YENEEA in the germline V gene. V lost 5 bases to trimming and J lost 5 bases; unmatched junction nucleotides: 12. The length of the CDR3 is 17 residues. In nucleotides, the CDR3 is TGTGCCAGCAGCCCCTCGACTAGCGGGACGCGAGGAGATACGCAGTATTTT. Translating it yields CASSPSTSGTRGDTQYF.

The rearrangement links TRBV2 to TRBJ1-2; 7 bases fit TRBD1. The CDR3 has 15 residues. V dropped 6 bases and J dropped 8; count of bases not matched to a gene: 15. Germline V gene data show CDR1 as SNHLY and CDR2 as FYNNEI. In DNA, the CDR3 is TGTGCCAGCAGGATCCCGACAGGGCGGGGGGCAGGCTACACCTTC. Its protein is CASRIPTGRGAGYTF.